Reported below is one T cell receptor beta chain. These data come from a study of OX40 agonist ivuxolimab in advanced cancers. Background on the study: The eligibility criteria allowed prior anti-PD-1, anti-PD-L1 or anti-CTLA-4 therapy, and around 40% had some.

Autoimmune disease history or systemic immunosuppression led to patient exclusion. Profiled with immunoSEQ multiplex PCR; TCRdb holds only in-frame clones, not every one. The sample shows some 95,000 clones, approximately 85% of them seen only once. This receptor was taken from an adult with an advanced solid tumor such as melanoma, head and neck, liver or kidney cancer. The sequenced sample was CD4+ or CD8+ T cells sorted from blood, obtained in a trial of the OX40 agonist ivuxolimab.

The CDR3 region is CASSLLQDPYNEQFF. For the CDR3, the DNA is TGTGCCAGCAGCTTACTTCAGGACCCCTACAATGAGCAGTTCTTC. The chain employs TRBV7-9 and TRBJ2-1; no definite D call. Deletions cut 2 bases from V and 2 bases from J, with 10 bases between. Germline CDR1 is SEHNR and CDR2 is FQNEAQ (reference sequence). The CDR3 is 15 amino acids.